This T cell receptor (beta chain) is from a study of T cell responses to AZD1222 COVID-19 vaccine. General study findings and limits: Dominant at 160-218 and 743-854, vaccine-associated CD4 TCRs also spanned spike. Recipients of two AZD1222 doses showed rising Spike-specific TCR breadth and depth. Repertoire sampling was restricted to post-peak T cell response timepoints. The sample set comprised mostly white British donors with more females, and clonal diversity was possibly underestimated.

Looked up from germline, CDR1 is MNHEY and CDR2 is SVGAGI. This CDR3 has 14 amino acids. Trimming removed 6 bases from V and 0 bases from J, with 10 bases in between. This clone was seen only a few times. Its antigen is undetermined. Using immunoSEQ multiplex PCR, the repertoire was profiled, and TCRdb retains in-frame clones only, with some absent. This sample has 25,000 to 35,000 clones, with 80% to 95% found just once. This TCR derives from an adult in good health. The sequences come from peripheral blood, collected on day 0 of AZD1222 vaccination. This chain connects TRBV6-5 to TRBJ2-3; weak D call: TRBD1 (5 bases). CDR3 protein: CASSRTMSTDTQYF. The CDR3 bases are TGTGCCAGCAGCAGGACAATGAGCACAGATACGCAGTATTTT.